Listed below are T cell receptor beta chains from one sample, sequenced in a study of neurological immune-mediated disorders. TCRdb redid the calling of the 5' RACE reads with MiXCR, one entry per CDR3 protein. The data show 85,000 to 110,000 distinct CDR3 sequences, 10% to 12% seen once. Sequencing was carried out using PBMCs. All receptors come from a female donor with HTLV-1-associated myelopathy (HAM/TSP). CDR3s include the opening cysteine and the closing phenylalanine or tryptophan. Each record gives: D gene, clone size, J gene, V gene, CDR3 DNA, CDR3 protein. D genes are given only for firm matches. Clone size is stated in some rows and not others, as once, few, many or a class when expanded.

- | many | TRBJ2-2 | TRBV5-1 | TGCGCCAGCAGCCTTATGGGCTGGGGAGGAACCGGGGAGCTGTTTTTT | CASSLMGWGGTGELFF
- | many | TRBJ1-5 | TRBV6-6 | TGTGCCAGCAGTTTCGGACCGGTTGGCAATCAGCCCCAGCATTTT | CASSFGPVGNQPQHF
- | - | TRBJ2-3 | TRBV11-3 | TGTGCCAGCAGCTTATACCCAGATACGCAGTATTTT | CASSLYPDTQYF
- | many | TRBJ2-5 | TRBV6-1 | TGTGCCAGCAGTGAATCCCGCCACCAAGAGACCCAGTACTTC | CASSESRHQETQYF
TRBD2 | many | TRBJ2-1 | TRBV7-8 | TGTGCCAGCAGCCGCACTAGCGGGGGCTACAATGAGCAGTTCTTC | CASSRTSGGYNEQFF
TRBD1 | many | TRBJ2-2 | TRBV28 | TGTGCCAGCACTCGTCGGACAGGGGGAAGCACCGGGGAGCTGTTTTTT | CASTRRTGGSTGELFF
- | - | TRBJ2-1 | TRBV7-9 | TGTGCCACCCACTTTGGCAATGAGCAGTTCTTC | CATHFGNEQFF
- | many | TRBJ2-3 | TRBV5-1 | TGCGCCAGCAGCTTGGCCGTCGTCACAGATACGCAGTATTTT | CASSLAVVTDTQYF
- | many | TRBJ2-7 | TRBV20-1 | TGCAGTGCTCGGCCGACTACTCACTACGAGCAGTACTTC | CSARPTTHYEQYF
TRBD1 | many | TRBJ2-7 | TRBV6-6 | TGTGCCAGCAGTCGGACAGGGGGCGAATCCTACGAGCAGTACTTC | CASSRTGGESYEQYF
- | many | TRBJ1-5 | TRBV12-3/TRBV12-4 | TGTGCCAGCACCGGGAGAGCCGATAGCAATCAGCCCCAGCATTTT | CASTGRADSNQPQHF
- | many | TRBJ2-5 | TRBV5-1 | TGCGCCAGCAGCTTGGTTGGAGTGTACCAAGAGACCCAGTACTTC | CASSLVGVYQETQYF
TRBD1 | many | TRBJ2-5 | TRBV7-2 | TGTGCCAGCAGCCAGGGGGTGCGGGTGGGGGAGACCCAGTACTTC | CASSQGVRVGETQYF
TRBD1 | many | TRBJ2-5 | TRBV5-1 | TGTGCCAGCAGCTTAGGGACAGGCCAAGAGACCCAGTACTTC | CASSLGTGQETQYF
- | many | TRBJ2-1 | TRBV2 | TGTGCCAGCAGTAACGAGGGTTTTGAGCAGTTCTTC | CASSNEGFEQFF
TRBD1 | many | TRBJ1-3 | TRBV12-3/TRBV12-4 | TGTGCCAGCAGTATCTTGACAGGGACAACCATATATTTT | CASSILTGTTIYF
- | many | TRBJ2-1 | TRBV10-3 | TGTGCCATCAGGATCGGAGGGGGCGCGGACAATGAGCAGTTCTTC | CAIRIGGGADNEQFF
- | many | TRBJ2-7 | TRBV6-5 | TGTGCCAGCAGGCGATTGTACGAGCAGTACTTC | CASRRLYEQYF
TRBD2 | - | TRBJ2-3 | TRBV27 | TGTGCCAGCAGACTCCACGGTGTAACGGGGGGGCCGATCACAGATACGCAGTATTTT | CASRLHGVTGGPITDTQYF
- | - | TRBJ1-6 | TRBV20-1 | TGCAGTGCTAGGGTTCGGGGACCTTATAATTCACCCCTCCACTTT | CSARVRGPYNSPLHF
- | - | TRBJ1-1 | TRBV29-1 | TGCAGCGCCAAGGTTCAAAACACTGAAGCTTTCTTT | CSAKVQNTEAFF
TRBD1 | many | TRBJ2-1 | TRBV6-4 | TGTGCCAGCAGTGTCGGGACAGTCAGCACCTATCGCTCCTACAATGAGCAGTTCTTC | CASSVGTVSTYRSYNEQFF
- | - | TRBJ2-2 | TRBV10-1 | TGCGCCACCCAACGTGGTACAGACACGAACACCGGGGAGCTGTTTTTT | CATQRGTDTNTGELFF
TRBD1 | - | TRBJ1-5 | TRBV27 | TGTGCCAGCAGTTTAGCAGGGGGCGTACATCAGCCCCAGCATTTT | CASSLAGGVHQPQHF
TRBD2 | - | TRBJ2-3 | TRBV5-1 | TGCGCCAGCAGAAATCTAGCGGGGACTTTTTATACGCAGTATTTT | CASRNLAGTFYTQYF
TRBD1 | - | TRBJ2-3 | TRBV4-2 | TGTGCCAGCAGCCAAGGGGCCAACAGGGGGCGTTCATGGAGCACAGATACGCAGTATTTT | CASSQGANRGRSWSTDTQYF
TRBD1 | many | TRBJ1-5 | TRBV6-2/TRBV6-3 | TGTGCCAGCAGTCCAAGGACAGGGGAGAGTCAGCCCCAGCATTTT | CASSPRTGESQPQHF
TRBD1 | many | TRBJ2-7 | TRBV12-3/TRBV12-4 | TGTGCCAGCAGTCCGGAATCGGGACAGGGGACCTACGAGCAGTACTTC | CASSPESGQGTYEQYF
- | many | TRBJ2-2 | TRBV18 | TGTGCCAGCTCACTAACAGGGTTCACCGGGGAGCTGTTTTTT | CASSLTGFTGELFF
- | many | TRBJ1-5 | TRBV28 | TGTGCCAGCAGCCCCGTAGACAGCCCAAGGGATCAGCCCCAGCATTTT | CASSPVDSPRDQPQHF
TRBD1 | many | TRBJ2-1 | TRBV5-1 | TGCGCCAGCAGCCCTTCACAGGGGGCGTCTTGGGATGAGCAGTTCTTC | CASSPSQGASWDEQFF
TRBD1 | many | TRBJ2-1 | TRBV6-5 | TGTGCCAGCAGACGGATCGGGACAGAATACAATGAGCAGTTCTTC | CASRRIGTEYNEQFF
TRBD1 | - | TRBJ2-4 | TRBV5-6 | TGTGCCAGCAGGGACAGGCTGAAAGACATTCAGTACTTC | CASRDRLKDIQYF
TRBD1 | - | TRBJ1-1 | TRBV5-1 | TGCGCCAGCACCCCACAGAATACAGGGGGCAGTGGCACTGAAGCTTTCTTT | CASTPQNTGGSGTEAFF
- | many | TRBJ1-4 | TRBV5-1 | TGCGCCACTGCGCAGGGTATTGGTGAAAAACTGTTTTTT | CATAQGIGEKLFF
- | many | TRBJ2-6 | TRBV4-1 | TGCGCCAGCAGCCCCCGAGGGGAGGCCAACGTCCTGACTTTC | CASSPRGEANVLTF
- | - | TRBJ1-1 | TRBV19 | TGTGCCAGTAGTATATCACAGACCCCCACTGAAGCTTTCTTT | CASSISQTPTEAFF
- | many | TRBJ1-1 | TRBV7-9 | TGTGCCAGCAGCTCCTACGGGTCAACTGCAGAAGCTTTCTTT | CASSSYGSTAEAFF
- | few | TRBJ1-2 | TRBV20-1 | TGCAGTGCTACTGTTGGGCAGACCTATGGCTACACCTTC | CSATVGQTYGYTF
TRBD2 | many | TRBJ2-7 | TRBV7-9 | TGTGCCAGCAGCCCCCTGCCGGGGGGCTCCTACGAGCAGTACTTC | CASSPLPGGSYEQYF
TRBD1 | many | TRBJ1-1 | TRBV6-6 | TGTGCCAGCAGGTATGACAGGGGGGTAGACACTGAAGCTTTCTTT | CASRYDRGVDTEAFF